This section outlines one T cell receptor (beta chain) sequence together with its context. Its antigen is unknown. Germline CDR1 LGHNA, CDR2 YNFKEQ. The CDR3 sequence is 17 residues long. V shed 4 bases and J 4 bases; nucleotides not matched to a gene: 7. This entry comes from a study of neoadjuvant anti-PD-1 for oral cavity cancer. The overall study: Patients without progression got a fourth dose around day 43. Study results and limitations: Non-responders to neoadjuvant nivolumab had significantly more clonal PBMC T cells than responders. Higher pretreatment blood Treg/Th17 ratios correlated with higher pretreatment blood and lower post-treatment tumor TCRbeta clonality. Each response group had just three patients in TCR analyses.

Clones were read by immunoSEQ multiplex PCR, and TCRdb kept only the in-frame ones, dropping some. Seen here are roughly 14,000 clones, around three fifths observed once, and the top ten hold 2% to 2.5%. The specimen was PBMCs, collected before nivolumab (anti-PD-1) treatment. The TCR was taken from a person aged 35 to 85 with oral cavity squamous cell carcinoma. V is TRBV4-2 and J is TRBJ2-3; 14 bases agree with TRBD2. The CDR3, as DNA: TGTGCCAGCAGCCTAAAGGGACTAGCGGGGGACTCAGATACGCAGTATTTT. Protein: CASSLKGLAGDSDTQYF.